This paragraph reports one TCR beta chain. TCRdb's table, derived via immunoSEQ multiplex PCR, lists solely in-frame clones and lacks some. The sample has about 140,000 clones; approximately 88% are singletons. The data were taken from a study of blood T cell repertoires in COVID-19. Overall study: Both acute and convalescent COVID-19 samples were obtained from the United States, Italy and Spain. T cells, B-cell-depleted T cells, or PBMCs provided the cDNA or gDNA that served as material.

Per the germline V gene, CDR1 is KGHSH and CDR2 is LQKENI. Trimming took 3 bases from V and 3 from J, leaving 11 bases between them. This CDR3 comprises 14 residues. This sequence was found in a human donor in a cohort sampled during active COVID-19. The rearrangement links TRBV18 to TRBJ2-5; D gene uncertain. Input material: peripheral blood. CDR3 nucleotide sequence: TGTGCCAGCTCACCTGTAACGGTTGAAGAGACCCAGTACTTC. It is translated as CASSPVTVEETQYF. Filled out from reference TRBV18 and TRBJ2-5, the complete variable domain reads NAGVMQNPRHLVRRRGQEARLRCSPMKGHSHVYWYRQLPEEGLKFMVYLQKENIIDESGMPKERFSAEFPKEGPSILRIQQVVRGDSAAYFCASSPVTVEETQYFGPGTRLLVL.